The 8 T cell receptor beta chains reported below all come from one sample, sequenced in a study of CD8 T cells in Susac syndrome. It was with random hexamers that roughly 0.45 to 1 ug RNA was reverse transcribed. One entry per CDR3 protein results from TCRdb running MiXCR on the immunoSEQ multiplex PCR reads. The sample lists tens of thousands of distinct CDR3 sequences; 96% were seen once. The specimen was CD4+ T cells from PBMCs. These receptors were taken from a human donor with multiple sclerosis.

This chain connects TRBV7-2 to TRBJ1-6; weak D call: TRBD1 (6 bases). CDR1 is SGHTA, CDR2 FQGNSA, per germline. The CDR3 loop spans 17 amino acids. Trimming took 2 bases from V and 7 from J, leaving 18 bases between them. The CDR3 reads CASSLISRGAGNSPLHF. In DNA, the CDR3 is TGTGCCAGCAGCTTAATTAGTCGGGGGGCCGGGAATTCACCCCTCCACTTT. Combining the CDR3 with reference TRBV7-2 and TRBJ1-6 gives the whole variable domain GAGVSQSPSNKVTEKGKDVELRCDPISGHTALYWYRQSLGQGLEFLIYFQGNSAPDKSGLPSDRFSAERTGGSVSTLTIQRTQQEDSAVYLCASSLISRGAGNSPLHFGNGTRLTVT.

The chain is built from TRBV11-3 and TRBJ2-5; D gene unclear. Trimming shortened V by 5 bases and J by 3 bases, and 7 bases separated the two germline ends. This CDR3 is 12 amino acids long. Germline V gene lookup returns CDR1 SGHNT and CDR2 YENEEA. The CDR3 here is CASSPLKETQYF. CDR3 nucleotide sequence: TGTGCCAGCAGCCCTCTCAAAGAGACCCAGTACTTC.

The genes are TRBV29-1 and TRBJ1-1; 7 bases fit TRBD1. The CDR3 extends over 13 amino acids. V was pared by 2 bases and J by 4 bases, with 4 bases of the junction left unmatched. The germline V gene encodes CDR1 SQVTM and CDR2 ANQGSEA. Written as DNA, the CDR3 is TGCAGCGTTGAATCGACAGGGTTCACTGAAGCTTTCTTT. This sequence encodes CSVESTGFTEAFF. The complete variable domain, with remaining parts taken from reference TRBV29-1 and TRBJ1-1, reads SAVISQKPSRDICQRGTSLTIQCQVDSQVTMMFWYRQQPGQSLTLIATANQGSEATYESGFVIDKFPISRPNLTFSTLTVSNMSPEDSSIYLCSVESTGFTEAFFGQGTRLTVV.

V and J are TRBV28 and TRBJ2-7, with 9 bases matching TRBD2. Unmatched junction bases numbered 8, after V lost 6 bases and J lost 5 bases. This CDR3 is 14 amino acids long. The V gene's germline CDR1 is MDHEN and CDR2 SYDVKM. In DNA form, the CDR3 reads TGTGCCAGCAGCCGCGGGGGGGCTCTCAACGAGCAGTACTTC. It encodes CASSRGGALNEQYF.

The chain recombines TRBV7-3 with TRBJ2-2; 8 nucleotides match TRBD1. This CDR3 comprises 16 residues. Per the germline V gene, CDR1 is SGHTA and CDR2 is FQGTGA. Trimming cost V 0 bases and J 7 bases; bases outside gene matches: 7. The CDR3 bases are TGTGCCAGCAGCTTAACGGGGCAGGGGGCAAGCGGGGAGCTGTTTTTT. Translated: CASSLTGQGASGELFF.

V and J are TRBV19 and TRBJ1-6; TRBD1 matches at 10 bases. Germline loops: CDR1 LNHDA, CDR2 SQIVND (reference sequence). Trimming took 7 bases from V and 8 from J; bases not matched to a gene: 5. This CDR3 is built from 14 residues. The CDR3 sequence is CASTPGQGHSPLHF. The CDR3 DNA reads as TGTGCCAGTACCCCGGGACAGGGGCATTCACCCCTCCACTTT.

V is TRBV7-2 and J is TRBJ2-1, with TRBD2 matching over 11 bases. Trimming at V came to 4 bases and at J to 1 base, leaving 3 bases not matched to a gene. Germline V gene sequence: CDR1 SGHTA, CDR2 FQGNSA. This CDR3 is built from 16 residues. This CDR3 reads CASSSSSGGSYNEQFF. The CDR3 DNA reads TGTGCCAGCAGCTCCTCTAGCGGGGGGTCCTACAATGAGCAGTTCTTC.

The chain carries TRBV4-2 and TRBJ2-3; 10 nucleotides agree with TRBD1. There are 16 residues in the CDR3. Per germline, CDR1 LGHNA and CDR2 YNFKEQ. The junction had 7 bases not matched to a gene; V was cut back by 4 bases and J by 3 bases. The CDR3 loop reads CASSPTGTGVTDTQYF. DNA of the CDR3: TGTGCCAGCAGCCCCACCGGGACAGGGGTTACAGATACGCAGTATTTT.